The 21 T cell receptor beta chains reported below all come from one sample, sequenced in a study of chemoradiotherapy in HPV16-positive cancers. Sequenced by immunoSEQ multiplex PCR; TCRdb stores in-frame clones only, minus some. The sample includes 950 to 1,100 clones, about 80% of them seen just once. The specimen comprised tumor tissue, sampled from a patient who underwent chemoradiotherapy. These TCRs come from a human donor with HPV-associated anogenital cancer.

The chain employs TRBV18 and TRBJ1-1; D is unresolved. Trimming stripped 4 bases from V and 1 base from J, with 10 bases between. The germline V gene encodes CDR1 KGHSH and CDR2 LQKENI. The CDR3 has 14 amino acids. The CDR3 DNA reads TGTGCCAGCTCACAAGGGTCCTCGAACACTGAAGCTTTCTTT. Protein sequence: CASSQGSSNTEAFF.

Only a few counts were recorded for this clone. V is TRBV11-3 and J is TRBJ2-3; D is tentatively TRBD1 or TRBD2 (6 bases each). There are 15 residues in the CDR3. Between the trimmed V and J ends, which lost 4 bases and 4 bases, there was a span of 15 bases. CDR1 and CDR2 from the germline V gene are SGHNT and YENEEA. The CDR3 DNA reads as TGTGCCAGCAGCTCGAGAGGGGGGATTGCAGATACGCAGTATTTT. Translation: CASSSRGGIADTQYF.

In its sample, this clone was seen once. J is TRBJ2-5 and V is TRBV5-4; D remains ambiguous. Germline V gives CDR1 SGHNT, CDR2 YYREEE (reference sequence). CDR3 size: 12 residues. The V end was cut by 5 bases, the J end by 2 bases, with 7 bases between. This chain's CDR3 is CASRSRQETQYF. For the CDR3, the DNA is TGTGCCAGCAGGTCCAGACAAGAGACCCAGTACTTC.

The CDR3 loop is CASSHVGPLGQFF. For the CDR3, the DNA is TGCGCCAGCAGCCACGTGGGCCCGTTGGGGCAGTTCTTC. The genes are TRBV4-1 and TRBJ2-1; D is uncertain. There are 13 residues in the CDR3. The germline gives CDR1 MGHRA, CDR2 YSYEKL. V lost 3 bases, J lost 12 bases, and 15 bases lay in between.

The V gene is TRBV11-2, the J gene TRBJ2-2; the D gene is possibly TRBD2 (5 bases). The V end was cut by 5 bases, the J end by 4 bases, with 23 bases between. Germline V gene data show CDR1 as SGHAT and CDR2 as FQNNGV. The CDR3 consists of 18 residues. The CDR3 loop is CASSPGRRIDTGTGELFF. The CDR3 DNA sequence: TGTGCCAGCAGCCCCGGACGGAGGATCGATACCGGCACCGGGGAGCTGTTTTTT.

The chain combines TRBV5-1 with TRBJ2-1; tentatively, D is TRBD2 (6 bases). Germline loops: CDR1 SGHRS, CDR2 YFSETQ. This CDR3 spans 14 amino acids. V was cut by 4 bases and J by 5 bases, with 13 bases left in between. The CDR3 DNA follows: TGCGCCAGCAGCAAGCTAGCGCAGAACAATGAGCAGTTCTTC. It encodes CASSKLAQNNEQFF.

The chain uses TRBV9 and TRBJ2-5; weak D call: TRBD2 (6 bases). Germline CDR1 is SGDLS and CDR2 is YYNGEE. With 5 bases removed from V and 5 bases from J, the gap between germline ends came to 13 bases. The CDR3 covers 13 residues. In nucleotides, the CDR3 is TGTGCCAGCAGTCTCGTGGAGGGCGAGACCCAGTACTTC. Residues: CASSLVEGETQYF.

The chain has TRBV30 and TRBJ2-7, with a weak D call TRBD1 (6 bases). The germline V gene has CDR1 GTSNPN and CDR2 SVGIG (reference sequence). The ends were cut back, 2 bases at V and 0 bases at J, with 8 bases in the middle. The length of the CDR3 is 13 residues. CDR3 in amino acids: CAWSTDSSYEQYF. DNA of the CDR3: TGTGCCTGGAGTACGGACAGCTCCTACGAGCAGTACTTC.

The J gene is TRBJ1-5, the V gene TRBV18; 8 bases map to TRBD1. The CDR3 covers 17 residues. V lost 4 bases to trimming and J lost 2 bases; unmatched junction nucleotides: 10. The V gene's germline CDR1 is KGHSH and CDR2 LQKENI. DNA of the CDR3: TGTGCCAGCTCACTCTCCCAGACAGGGGCTGGCAATCAGCCCCAGCATTTT. Translating gives CASSLSQTGAGNQPQHF.

This sequence joins TRBV29-1 and TRBJ2-5, with 10 bases aligning to TRBD1. This CDR3 contains 15 residues. From germline, CDR1 is SQVTM and CDR2 ANQGSEA. Trimming took 6 bases from V and 5 from J; bases not matched to a gene: 12. The CDR3 coding sequence is TGCAGCGTAACCGGGACAGGGGCGGGGTTGGAGACCCAGTACTTC. It yields the protein CSVTGTGAGLETQYF.

The chain uses TRBV4-2 and TRBJ1-1, with 8 bases lining up with TRBD1. Germline CDR1 reads LGHNA; CDR2 reads YNFKEQ. V gave up 4 bases and J gave up 11 bases; unmatched junction bases: 15. The CDR3 has 15 amino acids. The CDR3 spells CASSRAGTGPVEAFF. CDR3 DNA: TGTGCCAGCAGCCGGGCCGGGACAGGCCCCGTTGAGGCTTTCTTT.

The chain couples TRBV9 to TRBJ1-1; TRBD1 agrees at 8 bases. This CDR3 is 15 amino acids long. Germline V CDR1 and CDR2: SGDLS, YYNGEE. The junction had 2 bases not matched to a gene; V was cut back by 0 bases and J by 1 base. CDR3 sequence: CASSVGQGANTEAFF. DNA for the CDR3: TGTGCCAGCAGCGTAGGTCAGGGGGCGAACACTGAAGCTTTCTTT.

The chain employs TRBV9 and TRBJ2-1; 11 bases map to TRBD2. CDR3 length equals 15 residues. Germline-derived CDR1 and CDR2 are SGDLS and YYNGEE. Unmatched junction bases numbered 1, after V lost 0 bases and J lost 5 bases. The CDR3 protein is CASSVASGGNNEQFF. The CDR3 DNA reads as TGTGCCAGCAGCGTAGCTAGCGGGGGGAACAATGAGCAGTTCTTC.

Comment on this clone: At one of its ends the junction is not consistent with the germline gene, which may arise from a read error. This chain uses TRBV9 with TRBJ2-1, with 8 bases aligning to TRBD1. From germline, CDR1 is SGDLS and CDR2 YYNGEE. CDR3 length: 13 amino acids. CDR3 region: CASSRSTGGYTVF. The CDR3 coding sequence is TGTGCCAGCAGCCGTTCAACAGGGGGGTATACAGTCTTC.

The chain carries TRBV5-6 and TRBJ1-5; D ambiguous. Deletions cut 2 bases from V and 1 base from J, with 7 bases between. Germline V lookup: CDR1 SGHDT, CDR2 YYEEEE. The CDR3 contains 14 residues. The CDR3, as DNA: TGTGCCAGCAGCTTTCGGCTGAGCAATCAGCCCCAGCATTTT. Translating it yields CASSFRLSNQPQHF.

The V and J genes are TRBV5-6 and TRBJ2-5; 7 bases match TRBD1. This CDR3 is built from 15 residues. Per the germline V gene, CDR1 is SGHDT and CDR2 is YYEEEE. V was pared by 1 base and J by 4 bases, with 7 bases of the junction left unmatched. The CDR3 loop reads CASSLIRGGGETQYF. The CDR3 region has the DNA TGTGCCAGCAGCTTGATACGAGGGGGCGGAGAGACCCAGTACTTC.

The V and J genes are TRBV7-2 and TRBJ2-5; D may be TRBD2 (6 bases). Trimming removed 1 base from V and 5 bases from J, with 17 bases in between. The CDR3 runs to 16 residues. In germline, CDR1 is SGHTA, CDR2 FQGNSA. CDR3 coding DNA: TGTGCCAGCAGCTTAGGCGCTAGCGAGTTGGGGGAGACCCAGTACTTC. Translation gives CASSLGASELGETQYF.

The chain has TRBV19 and TRBJ2-1; 10 bases map to TRBD2. Germline loops: CDR1 LNHDA, CDR2 SQIVND (reference sequence). V gave up 1 base and J gave up 8 bases; unmatched junction bases: 11. This CDR3 is built from 17 residues. The CDR3 is CASSIGRYSGGRDEQFF. The CDR3 nucleotides are TGTGCCAGTAGTATAGGAAGATATAGCGGGGGGAGAGATGAGCAGTTCTTC.

The rearrangement uses TRBV30 and TRBJ2-3, with a weak D call TRBD2 (6 bases). The CDR3 spans 17 residues. Trimming pared 2 bases from V and 4 bases from J, leaving 22 bases between. Germline V gives CDR1 GTSNPN, CDR2 SVGIG (reference sequence). The CDR3 sequence is CAWSPDQGLPLPDTQYF. The DNA for the CDR3 is TGTGCCTGGAGTCCAGACCAGGGACTCCCACTACCAGATACGCAGTATTTT.

This clone was seen a few times. The rearrangement joins TRBV27 to TRBJ1-1, with unresolved D. This CDR3 spans 15 amino acids. The germline V and J ends were trimmed by 2 bases and 4 bases, with 14 bases remaining between them. The V gene's germline CDR1 is MNHEY and CDR2 SMNVEV (reference sequence). CDR3 coding DNA: TGTGCCAGCAGTTTACTCGGAGGTGCGGCCACTGAAGCTTTCTTT. Amino acid sequence: CASSLLGGAATEAFF.

This sequence joins TRBV6-6 and TRBJ2-1; D remains ambiguous. This CDR3 is 14 amino acids long. V was trimmed by 2 bases and J by 4 bases, leaving 9 bases between them. Per the germline V gene, CDR1 is MNHNY and CDR2 is SVGAGI (reference sequence). Here the CDR3 reads CASSYPSEYNEQFF. CDR3 nucleotide sequence: TGTGCCAGCAGTTACCCGTCGGAATACAATGAGCAGTTCTTC.